The clone carrying this TCR beta chain has just a few counts. What it binds is unknown. This CDR3 spans 15 amino acids. Per germline, CDR1 GTSNPN and CDR2 SVGIG (reference sequence). V lost 4 bases and J lost 0; bases outside the gene matches: 5. The PCR was carried out with 60 Vbeta primers and 13 Jbeta primers. Assay: immunoSEQ multiplex PCR; the TCRdb copy retains only in-frame clones and omits some. The sample has 180,000 or so clones, roughly 74% seen once. The data are from a study of cytomegalovirus exposure and HLA in healthy donors. Study conclusions and caveats: The authors later found TCR association rates varying by HLA locus, with DRB1 most and HLA-C fewest. Whilst most TCR sequences proved rare, a subset of public TCRs occurred across many donors. Several of the most significant clusters appeared, in a later analysis, to be linked to common viral pathogens.

Sequenced material: PBMCs. This sequence was found in a woman between 35 and 50 years old in good health and CMV-seropositive. V and J are TRBV30 and TRBJ1-3, with 8 bases matching TRBD1. As DNA, the CDR3 is TGTGCCTGGAACCCCACAGGGGGCTCTGGAAACACCATATATTTT. It yields the protein CAWNPTGGSGNTIYF.